This T cell receptor beta chain is from a study of blood T cell repertoires in COVID-19 (dated by TCRdb to about 2020). Study-level background: Collaborator samples came from the United States, Italy and Spain and covered acute and convalescent phases of COVID-19. The prospective study material was composed of cDNA or gDNA derived from T cells, B-cell-depleted T cells, or PBMCs. Deeply sampled blood TCRbeta repertoires from subjects exposed to, actively infected with, or recovered from COVID-19 were included in the dataset. The repertoires were released in a freely available public database meant as a resource for research on the immune response to SARS-CoV-2. Samples came from the ongoing ImmuneRACE study (first 160 participants) plus 1,254 subjects from 6 global collaborators. Sample metadata almost always included a de-identified subject ID, COVID-19 status, age in years and sex. Where available, HLA class I and class II types were taken from metadata supplied by the sample provider and were not determined by assay-based typing.

Study-wide conclusions, independent of this receptor: The amount of clinical and demographic metadata varied by source and participant and was provided uncurated.

TCRbeta CDR3 regions were amplified from genomic DNA by means of the immunoSEQ Assay, a bias-controlled multiplex PCR. In the paper's pipeline: The number of nucleated cells in each sample was estimated from the amplification of reference gene primers within the assay. To quantify the absolute abundance of each unique TCRbeta CDR3 rearrangement, sequence reads were collapsed and filtered. Productive Simpson clonality was computed per sample as the square root of Simpson's diversity index over productive rearrangements. This is the immuneACCESS table as TCRdb keeps it, with only in-frame sequences that have V and J called. A part of the clones is gone; compared with another copy, unresolved V genes explain less than half, and the rest is unexplained. That table supplies the V and J calls and clone size; D and trimming were determined from the DNA. Here the sample has approximately 97,000 clones; about 91% occur a single time. In total, the top ten clones hold about 2% of the sample.

At one collaborating source in Seattle, patients were enrolled during active infection and were followed longitudinally through the course of disease. The collaborating institutions used their own protocols to collect whole blood in K2EDTA tubes. For TCRbeta analysis, collaborators shipped samples as frozen whole blood, isolated PBMCs, or DNA extracted from either of those sample types. From the germline V gene, CDR1 is LGHNA and CDR2 is YSLEER. V and J lose 1 base and 0 bases, and a span of 13 bases separates them. Inclusive of the bounding cysteine and phenylalanine, the CDR3 is 16 residues long. The entry retains the CDR3 DNA only, 48 bases that are in frame from base 1. For this clone: It lacks a known antigen. No base-level quality is on record; no much larger clone is a single base apart.

The sequence derives from a man aged 50 to 60 with COVID-19, enrolled during active disease. The specimen was peripheral blood. The V and J genes are TRBV4-3 and TRBJ2-7; the D region possibly corresponds to TRBD1 (5 bases align). Here is the DNA: TGCGCCAGCAGCCAAGTCGTAGGGGTATTCTCCTACGAGCAGTACTTC. Protein translation: CASSQVVGVFSYEQYF.